The 31 T cell receptor beta chains listed next were all sequenced from one sample in a study of blood T cell repertoires in COVID-19. The protocol was immunoSEQ multiplex PCR, while the TCRdb copy is restricted to in-frame clones and leaves out a portion. The table has approximately 210,000 clones, approximately 91% seen once; the top ten hold approximately 0.7%. Sample: peripheral blood. The receptors shown here come from a man in his forties with acute or convalescent COVID-19.

The gene calls are TRBV11-2 and TRBJ2-2, with a tentative D call TRBD1 (5 bases). Trimming shortened V by 1 base and J by 11 bases, and 8 bases separated the two germline ends. CDR3 length equals 12 residues. Germline V gene sequence: CDR1 SGHAT, CDR2 FQNNGV. The CDR3 DNA sequence: TGTGCCAGCAGCTTAGGGCAGGGCGAGCTGTTTTTT. Residues: CASSLGQGELFF.

V is TRBV27 and J is TRBJ1-2, with D perhaps matching TRBD1 (6 bases). The CDR3 has 14 residues. Germline V lookup: CDR1 MNHEY, CDR2 SMNVEV (reference sequence). Trimming stripped 2 bases from V and 8 bases from J, with 15 bases between. CDR3 sequence: CASSLSGGAEGYTF. The CDR3 DNA is TGTGCCAGCAGTTTAAGTGGGGGCGCGGAAGGCTACACCTTC.

The chain couples TRBV5-1 to TRBJ2-1; D not resolved. V shed 4 bases and J shed 0 bases, with 11 bases lying between them. CDR1 SGHRS and CDR2 YFSETQ come from the germline V gene. The CDR3 is made up of 15 amino acids. The CDR3 loop reads CASSISSSSYNEQFF. CDR3 nucleotide sequence: TGCGCCAGCAGCATCAGCTCTAGCTCCTACAATGAGCAGTTCTTC.

The chain is built from TRBV11-2 and TRBJ1-4; TRBD1 aligns across 9 bases. The germline CDR1 and CDR2 sequences are SGHAT and FQNNGV. The V gene end was trimmed by 6 bases and the J gene end by 4 bases; junction bases not matched to a gene: 12. There are 17 residues in the CDR3. CDR3 bases: TGTGCCAGCAGATCCGGGACAGGGACCTCACGTAATGAAAAACTGTTTTTT. It encodes CASRSGTGTSRNEKLFF.

The rearrangement links TRBV6-5 to TRBJ1-6, with no clear D. Trimming took 7 bases from V and 3 from J, leaving 10 bases between them. The germline gives CDR1 MNHEY, CDR2 SVGAGI. CDR3 length: 14 amino acids. CDR3 nucleotides: TGTGCCAGCATGCGGGGAGGCTATAATTCACCCCTCCACTTT. Translated, it gives CASMRGGYNSPLHF.

The chain is built from TRBV6-5 and TRBJ2-7; no reliable D call. This CDR3 contains 14 residues. Between the trimmed V and J ends, which lost 2 bases and 2 bases, there was a span of 10 bases. The germline V gene has CDR1 MNHEY and CDR2 SVGAGI. The CDR3 DNA reads TGTGCCAGCAGTTACGATGGCGGTACCTACGAGCAGTACTTC. Encoded protein: CASSYDGGTYEQYF.

The rearrangement links TRBV6-5 to TRBJ2-2; 9 nucleotides line up with TRBD1. The CDR3 loop spans 15 amino acids. Germline-derived CDR1 and CDR2 are MNHEY and SVGAGI. V lost 8 bases to trimming and J lost 5 bases; unmatched junction nucleotides: 9. The chain's CDR3 is CASGTGRMRTGELFF. The CDR3 nucleotides read TGTGCCAGCGGGACAGGGCGTATGAGGACCGGGGAGCTGTTTTTT.

This clone has a single count. The V call is TRBV24-1, the J call TRBJ2-1; TRBD1 might be the D (6 bases). Per germline, CDR1 KGHDR and CDR2 SFDVKD. This CDR3 region has 15 residues. V was clipped by 3 bases and J by 8 bases, with 16 bases between them. As DNA, the CDR3 is TGTGCCACCAGTGATCGTTGGACAGTCGGCCATGAGCAGTTCTTC. This codes for CATSDRWTVGHEQFF.

The chain combines TRBV19 with TRBJ1-3; TRBD1 is a possible D gene (5 bases). Germline V gene data show CDR1 as LNHDA and CDR2 as SQIVND (reference sequence). The CDR3 has 14 residues. V was pared by 9 bases and J by 8 bases, with 20 bases between. CDR3: CASRKRDYSDTIYF. In DNA, the CDR3 is TGTGCCAGCAGAAAACGGGACTACAGCGACACCATATATTTT.

The gene calls are TRBV19 and TRBJ2-5, with 9 bases lining up with TRBD2. Germline CDR1 LNHDA, CDR2 SQIVND (reference sequence). Trimming took 2 bases from V and 0 from J; bases not matched to a gene: 1. The CDR3 spans 15 residues. CDR3 region: CASSILAGNQETQYF. CDR3 nucleotides: TGTGCCAGTAGTATACTAGCGGGGAACCAAGAGACCCAGTACTTC.

The CDR3 DNA reads as TGTGCCAGCAGTCCCTTAGCGGGAACAGATACGCAGTATTTT. Protein sequence: CASSPLAGTDTQYF. The chain carries TRBV25-1 and TRBJ2-3, with 8 bases aligning to TRBD2. This CDR3 is built from 14 residues. The J segment lost 3 bases and the V segment lost 5 bases, leaving 4 bases of the junction unmatched. Germline V gene sequence: CDR1 MGHDK, CDR2 SYGVNS. The full variable domain, its missing parts supplied by reference TRBV25-1 and TRBJ2-3, is EADIYQTPRYLVIGTGKKITLECSQTMGHDKMYWYQQDPGMELHLIHYSYGVNSTEKGDLSSESTVSRIRTEHFPLTLESARPSHTSQYLCASSPLAGTDTQYFGPGTRLTVL.

In the case of this clone: Within the sample, other DNA sequences also encode this same CDR3. This rearrangement joins TRBV11-2 to TRBJ2-3; 10 bases fit TRBD2. This CDR3 is 15 amino acids long. Per germline, CDR1 SGHAT and CDR2 FQNNGV. V shed 5 bases and J 3 bases; nucleotides not matched to a gene: 5. In DNA, the CDR3 is TGTGCCAGCAGCCAATCTAGCGGGAGTACAGATACGCAGTATTTT. It is translated as CASSQSSGSTDTQYF.

On this clone itself: Other nucleotide sequences from this sample produce the same CDR3. The chain links TRBV5-1 to TRBJ2-1; D gene ambiguous. Trimming took off 3 bases at V and 0 bases at J, with 7 bases between the two ends. The germline V gene encodes CDR1 SGHRS and CDR2 YFSETQ. There are 14 residues in the CDR3. In DNA form, the CDR3 reads TGCGCCAGCAGCTCTGCGCTCTCCTACAATGAGCAGTTCTTC. Translation gives CASSSALSYNEQFF.

V usage is TRBV6-5 and J usage is TRBJ1-2; 7 positions match TRBD1. Germline CDR1 reads MNHEY; CDR2 reads SVGAGI. The CDR3 extends over 11 amino acids. The V and J ends lost 8 bases and 8 bases, in that order; junction bases with no gene match: 5. The DNA of the CDR3 is TGTGCCAGCGGACAGGCCGGGGGCTACACCTTC. As protein: CASGQAGGYTF.

The genes are TRBV3-1 (or the pseudogene TRBV3-2) and TRBJ2-5; no reliable D call. Trimming removed 9 bases at V and 4 bases at J, with 24 bases between. Germline lookup yields CDR1 LGHDT and CDR2 YNNKEL (reference sequence). This CDR3 is 16 amino acids long. CDR3 sequence (DNA): TGTGCCAGTCGCAAATTTTCTGGCCCACCAGGAGAGACCCAGTACTTC. Translating it yields CASRKFSGPPGETQYF.

V gene TRBV18 combines with J gene TRBJ2-5; possibly TRBD2 for D (6 bases). The CDR3 loop spans 14 amino acids. V was cut by 3 bases and J by 4 bases, with 12 bases left in between. CDR1 is KGHSH, CDR2 LQKENI, per germline. The CDR3: CASSPFSGVETQYF. In nucleotides, the CDR3 is TGTGCCAGCTCACCTTTTTCGGGAGTAGAGACCCAGTACTTC.

This clone has just a few counts. CDR3 DNA sequence: TGTGCCAGCAGCTACGGGACAAATGAAAAACTGTTTTTT. Amino acids: CASSYGTNEKLFF. The chain employs TRBV5-4 and TRBJ1-4; TRBD1 is a possible D gene (6 bases). V lost 3 bases and J lost 5, with 8 bases in between. CDR3 size: 13 residues. Germline V gene data show CDR1 as SGHNT and CDR2 as YYREEE (reference sequence).

The J gene is TRBJ1-2, the V gene TRBV12-3 or TRBV12-4; 7 positions agree with TRBD1. The CDR3 has 13 amino acids. Trimming took 6 bases from V and 5 from J; bases not matched to a gene: 6. The CDR3 DNA sequence: TGTGCCAGCAGCCAGACAGGGTTGTATGGCTACACCTTC. Encoded protein: CASSQTGLYGYTF.

Only one count was recorded for this clone. V usage is TRBV27 and J usage is TRBJ2-7; TRBD1 might be the D (5 bases). The V gene's germline CDR1 is MNHEY and CDR2 SMNVEV (reference sequence). The CDR3 contains 13 residues. V was shortened by 4 bases and J by 6 bases, with 13 bases between the two germline ends. The DNA of the CDR3 is TGTGCCAGCAGTTGGCGCAGGGAAGGCGAGCAGTACTTC. This encodes CASSWRREGEQYF.

The chain links TRBV4-1 to TRBJ1-5; 9 bases fit TRBD1. Germline-derived CDR1 and CDR2 are MGHRA and YSYEKL. The V and J ends lost 5 bases and 6 bases, in that order; junction bases with no gene match: 14. The CDR3 runs to 17 residues. CDR3 DNA sequence: TGCGCCAGCAGCTGGGTCCCGGGACAGGGAGAAGGTCAGCCCCAGCATTTT. Its protein product is CASSWVPGQGEGQPQHF.

The chain carries TRBV7-9 and TRBJ1-2; no reliable D call. Trimming left V 1 base short and J 4 bases short, with 13 bases between. The CDR3 length is 15 residues. Germline V gene data show CDR1 as SEHNR and CDR2 as FQNEAQ (reference sequence). CDR3 DNA: TGTGCCAGCAGCTTAGTTATTTCGGCAGGCTATGGCTACACCTTC. As protein: CASSLVISAGYGYTF.

The chain joins TRBV27 to TRBJ2-7, with D tentatively TRBD2 (7 bases). The V gene lost 6 bases and the J gene lost 1 base, with 16 bases spanning the gap. Germline CDR1 and CDR2: MNHEY and SMNVEV (reference sequence). The CDR3 runs to 15 residues. CDR3 protein: CASSIGGGLSYEQYF. The CDR3 DNA reads as TGTGCCAGCAGCATAGGGGGAGGGCTGTCCTACGAGCAGTACTTC.

The J gene is TRBJ2-2, the V gene TRBV9; 8 bases map to TRBD2. This CDR3 is 15 amino acids long. V lost 4 bases, J lost 5 bases, and 7 bases stayed unmatched. Germline V gene lookup returns CDR1 SGDLS and CDR2 YYNGEE. The CDR3 DNA reads TGTGCCAGCAGCACCCGTCCGGGAGGGACCGGGGAGCTGTTTTTT. Translating gives CASSTRPGGTGELFF.

V usage is TRBV10-2 and J usage is TRBJ2-7; 9 nucleotides match TRBD2. Per the germline V gene, CDR1 is WSHSY and CDR2 is SAAADI. This CDR3 comprises 16 residues. With 3 bases clipped from V and 3 bases from J, the junction kept 9 bases outside the gene matches. The CDR3 loop reads CASSEGGSGGNYEQYF. CDR3 in DNA: TGCGCCAGCAGTGAAGGTGGTAGCGGGGGTAACTACGAGCAGTACTTC.

This clone appeared a single time. The chain couples TRBV6-5 to TRBJ2-1; 7 nucleotides align to TRBD2. Germline loops: CDR1 MNHEY, CDR2 SVGAGI. The V gene end was trimmed by 2 bases and the J gene end by 5 bases; junction bases not matched to a gene: 6. CDR3 length: 15 amino acids. The DNA of the CDR3 is TGTGCCAGCAGTTACCAGAAAGCGGGGAACAATGAGCAGTTCTTC. Translating it yields CASSYQKAGNNEQFF.

This chain links TRBV5-1 with TRBJ1-2; 9 bases match TRBD1. The CDR3 spans 14 residues. Germline V gene sequence: CDR1 SGHRS, CDR2 YFSETQ. After removal of 5 bases from V and 4 bases from J, the junction contained 6 bases not matched to a gene. The CDR3 here is CASRHVTGGYGYTF. CDR3 coding DNA: TGCGCCAGCAGACACGTGACAGGGGGCTATGGCTACACCTTC.

The V gene is TRBV7-6, the J gene TRBJ1-1; tentatively, D is TRBD1 (6 bases). The CDR3 loop spans 18 amino acids. Trimming removed 5 bases from V and 2 bases from J, with 24 bases in between. In germline, CDR1 is SGHVS, CDR2 FNYEAQ. The CDR3 DNA reads as TGTGCCAGCAGCCCCTCCCCACGAGGGGGACCGGCTAACACTGAAGCTTTCTTT. Translation gives CASSPSPRGGPANTEAFF.

The rearrangement links TRBV9 to TRBJ2-5, with 10 bases fitting TRBD1. Germline assignment: CDR1 SGDLS and CDR2 YYNGEE. V was clipped by 3 bases and J by 5 bases; unmatched bases: 4. The CDR3 sequence is 14 residues long. The CDR3 sequence: CASSARTGGETQYF. The CDR3 nucleotides are TGTGCCAGCAGCGCCCGGACAGGGGGGGAGACCCAGTACTTC.

V usage is TRBV28 and J usage is TRBJ2-1; weak D call: TRBD1 (5 bases). Germline CDR1 MDHEN, CDR2 SYDVKM. Trimming removed 0 bases at V and 10 bases at J, with 10 bases between. The CDR3 contains 13 residues. CDR3 sequence (DNA): TGTGCCAGCAGTTTATGGTGGGGCAGGGAGCAGTTCTTC. Amino acids: CASSLWWGREQFF.

The gene calls are TRBV7-8 and TRBJ1-3; D remains unclear. CDR1 and CDR2 from the germline V gene are SGHVS and FQNEAQ. This CDR3 comprises 16 residues. The germline V and J ends were trimmed by 5 bases and 1 base, with 15 bases remaining between them. CDR3 protein: CASSTGYMVSGNTIYF. CDR3 in DNA: TGTGCCAGCAGCACCGGGTATATGGTGTCTGGAAACACCATATATTTT. Drawing the rest from reference TRBV7-8 and TRBJ1-3, the complete variable domain is GAGVSQSPRYKVAKRGQDVALRCDPISGHVSLFWYQQALGQGPEFLTYFQNEAQLDKSGLPSDRFFAERPEGSVSTLKIQRTQQEDSAVYLCASSTGYMVSGNTIYFGEGSWLTVV.

CDR3 sequence (DNA): TGTGCCAGCAGTTTCACTAGCGGGAGAAGTATCGAGCAGTACTTC. Its translation is CASSFTSGRSIEQYF. The chain is built from TRBV6-5 and TRBJ2-7; 11 bases line up with TRBD2. V shed 4 bases, J shed 6 bases, and the junction held 8 bases outside the gene matches. Germline loops: CDR1 MNHEY, CDR2 SVGAGI. There are 15 residues in the CDR3.